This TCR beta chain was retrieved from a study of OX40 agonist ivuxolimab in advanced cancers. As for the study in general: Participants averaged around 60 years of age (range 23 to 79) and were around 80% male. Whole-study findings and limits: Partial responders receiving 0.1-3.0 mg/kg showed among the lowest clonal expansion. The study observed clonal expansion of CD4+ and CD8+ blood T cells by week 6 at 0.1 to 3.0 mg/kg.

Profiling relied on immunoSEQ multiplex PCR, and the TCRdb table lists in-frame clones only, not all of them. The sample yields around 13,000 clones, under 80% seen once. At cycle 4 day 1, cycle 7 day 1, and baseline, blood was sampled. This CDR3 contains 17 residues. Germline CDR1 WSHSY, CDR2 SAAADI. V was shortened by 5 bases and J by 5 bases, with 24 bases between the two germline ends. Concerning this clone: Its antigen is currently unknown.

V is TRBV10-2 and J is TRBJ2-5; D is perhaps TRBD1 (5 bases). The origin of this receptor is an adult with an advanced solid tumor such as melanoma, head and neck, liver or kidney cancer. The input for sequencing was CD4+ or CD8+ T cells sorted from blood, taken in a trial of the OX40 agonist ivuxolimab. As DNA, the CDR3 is TGCGCCAGCAGTTCGGAACCCAGTAGGGGCGGAGAGGAGACCCAGTACTTC. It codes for CASSSEPSRGGEETQYF.